This entry features one T cell receptor (beta chain) sequence. In this sample, this clone turned up a few times. Its antigen is unknown. Base quality data are lacking; no much larger clone is found one base away. Participants in the prospective study were enrolled through a virtual design, were aged about 18 to 89 years, and lived in about 25 United States geographic areas. In the prospective study, cohorts were assigned on the basis of participant-reported clinical history obtained from a screening survey and a study questionnaire. Recovered participants in ImmuneRACE Cohort 3 were defined as having two consecutive negative NP/OP PCR tests, clearance from a healthcare professional, or resolution of symptoms. In the prospective study, whole blood, serum and a nasopharyngeal or oropharyngeal swab were collected from each participant by mobile phlebotomists. Additional blood draws and questionnaires over an approximately 2-month period could optionally be provided by prospective study participants. Prospective study blood samples were shipped either frozen or at room temperature before DNA extraction.

The germline V gene (reference sequence) supplies CDR1 SGHKS and CDR2 YYEKEE. V is reduced by 5 bases and J by 2 bases, leaving a spacing of 5 bases between them. From the cysteine up to the phenylalanine, the CDR3 has a length of 11 residues. The sequence is cut down to CDR3 DNA, 33 bases in frame from base 1. These data come from a study of blood T cell repertoires in COVID-19 (dated by TCRdb to between 2020 and 2021). As for the study more broadly: Samples from collaborators originated in the United States, Italy and Spain and spanned both the acute and convalescent phases of COVID-19. The material from the prospective study consisted of cDNA or gDNA derived from T cells, B-cell-depleted T cells, or PBMCs. The dataset comprised deeply sampled blood TCRbeta repertoires from subjects exposed to, actively infected with, or recovered from COVID-19. A freely available public database, intended as a resource for researchers studying the immune response to SARS-CoV-2, is where the repertoires were released. Samples came from the ongoing ImmuneRACE study (first 160 participants) plus 1,254 subjects from 6 global collaborators. A de-identified subject ID, COVID-19 status, age in years and sex were almost always included in the sample metadata. Where HLA class I and class II types were available, the types were taken from metadata supplied by the sample provider, not from assay-based typing.

TCRbeta CDR3 regions were amplified from genomic DNA by means of the immunoSEQ Assay, a bias-controlled multiplex PCR. The authors' pipeline ran thus. The number of nucleated cells in each sample was estimated from the amplification of reference gene primers within the assay. To quantify the absolute abundance of each unique TCRbeta CDR3 rearrangement, sequence reads were collapsed and filtered. Productive Simpson clonality was computed per sample as the square root of Simpson's diversity index over productive rearrangements. TCRdb took over this immuneACCESS table, retaining in-frame rearrangements with V and J assigned. Such tables are incomplete; in checked studies, under half of the missing clones stem from an unresolved V gene, and the remainder is unexplained. D and trimming were read from the DNA, whereas the V and J calls and clone size are those reported in that table. This sample comprises more than 250,000 clones, more than 90% of them detected only once. Jointly, the top ten make up approximately 17% of the sample.

Overall study results and their limits: The quantity of clinical and demographic metadata differed by source and by participant and was supplied without curation.

The sequence links TRBV5-5 to TRBJ2-7; no D gene can be assigned with confidence. The source material was PBMCs or T cells enriched from blood (not recorded which). The sequence derives from a woman aged 25 to 45 who had recovered from COVID-19. The nucleotide sequence is given as TGTGCCAGCAGGTTCGCCTACGAGCAGTACTTC. Protein translation: CASRFAYEQYF.